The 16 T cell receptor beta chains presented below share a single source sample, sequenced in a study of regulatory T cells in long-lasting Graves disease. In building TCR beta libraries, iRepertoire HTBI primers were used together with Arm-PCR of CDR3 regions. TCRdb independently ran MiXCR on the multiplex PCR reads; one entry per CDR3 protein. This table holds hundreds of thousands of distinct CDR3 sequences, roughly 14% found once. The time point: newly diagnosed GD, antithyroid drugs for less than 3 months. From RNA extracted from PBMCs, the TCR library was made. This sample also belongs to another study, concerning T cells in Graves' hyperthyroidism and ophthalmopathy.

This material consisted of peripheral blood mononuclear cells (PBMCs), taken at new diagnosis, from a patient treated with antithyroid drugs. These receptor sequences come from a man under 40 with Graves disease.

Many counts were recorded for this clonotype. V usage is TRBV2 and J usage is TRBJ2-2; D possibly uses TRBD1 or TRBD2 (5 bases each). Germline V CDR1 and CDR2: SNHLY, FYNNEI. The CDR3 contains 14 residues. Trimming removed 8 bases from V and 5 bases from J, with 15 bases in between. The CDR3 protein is CASLPTEGTGELFF. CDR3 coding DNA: TGTGCCAGCTTACCTACTGAGGGGACCGGGGAGCTGTTTTTT.

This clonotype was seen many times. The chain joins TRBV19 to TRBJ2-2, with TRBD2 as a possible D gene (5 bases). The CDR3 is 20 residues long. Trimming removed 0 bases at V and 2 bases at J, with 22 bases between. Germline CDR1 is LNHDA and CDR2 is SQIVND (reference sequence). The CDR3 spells CASSIDWVGSMAGNTGELFF. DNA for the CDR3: TGTGCCAGTAGTATAGATTGGGTCGGTTCAATGGCGGGTAACACCGGGGAGCTGTTTTTT.

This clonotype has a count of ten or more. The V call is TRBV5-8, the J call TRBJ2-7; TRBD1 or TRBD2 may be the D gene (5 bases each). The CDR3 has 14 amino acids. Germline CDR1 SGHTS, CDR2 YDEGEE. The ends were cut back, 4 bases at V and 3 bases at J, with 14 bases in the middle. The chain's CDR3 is CASSVWDGYYEQYF. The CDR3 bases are TGTGCCAGCAGCGTATGGGACGGATACTACGAGCAGTACTTC.

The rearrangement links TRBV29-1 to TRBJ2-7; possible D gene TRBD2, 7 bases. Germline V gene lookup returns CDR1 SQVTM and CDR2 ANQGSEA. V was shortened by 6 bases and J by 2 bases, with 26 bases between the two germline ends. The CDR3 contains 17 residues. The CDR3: CSVGGARDGTLPYEQYF. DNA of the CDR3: TGCAGCGTGGGGGGGGCCCGAGACGGAACACTTCCCTACGAGCAGTACTTC.

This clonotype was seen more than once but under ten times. CDR3 amino acids: CSVPWTGVRETQYF. The DNA for the CDR3 is TGCAGCGTTCCCTGGACAGGGGTGCGAGAGACCCAGTACTTC. The genes are TRBV29-1 and TRBJ2-5; 9 positions match TRBD1. Germline assignment: CDR1 SQVTM and CDR2 ANQGSEA. After removal of 5 bases from V and 4 bases from J, the junction contained 8 bases not matched to a gene. The CDR3 spans 14 residues.

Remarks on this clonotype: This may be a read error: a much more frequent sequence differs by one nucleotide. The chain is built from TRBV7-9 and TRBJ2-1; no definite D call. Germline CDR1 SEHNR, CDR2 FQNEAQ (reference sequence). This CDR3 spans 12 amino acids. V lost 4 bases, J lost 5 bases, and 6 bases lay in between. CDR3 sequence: CASSSTHNEQFF. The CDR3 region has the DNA TGTGCCAGCAGCTCCACCCACAATGAGCAGTTCTTC.

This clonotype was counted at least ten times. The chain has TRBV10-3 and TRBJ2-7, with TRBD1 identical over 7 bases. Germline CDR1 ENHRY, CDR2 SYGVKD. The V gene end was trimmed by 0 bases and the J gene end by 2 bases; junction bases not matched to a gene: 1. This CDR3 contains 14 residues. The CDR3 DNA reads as TGTGCCATCAGTGAGTCGGGACAGACCTACGAGCAGTACTTC. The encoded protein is CAISESGQTYEQYF.

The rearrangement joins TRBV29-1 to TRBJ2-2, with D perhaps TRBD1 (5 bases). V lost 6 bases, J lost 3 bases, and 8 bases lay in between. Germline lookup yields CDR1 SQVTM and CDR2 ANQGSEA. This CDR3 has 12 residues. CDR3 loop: CSVLTDTGELFF. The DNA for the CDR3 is TGCAGCGTGTTGACAGACACCGGGGAGCTGTTTTTT.

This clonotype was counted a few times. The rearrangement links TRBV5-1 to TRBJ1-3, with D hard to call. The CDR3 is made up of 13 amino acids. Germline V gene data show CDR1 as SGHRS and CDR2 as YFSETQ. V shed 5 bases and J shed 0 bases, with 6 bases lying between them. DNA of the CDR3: TGCGCCAGCAGATCGAGCTCTGGAAACACCATATATTTT. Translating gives CASRSSSGNTIYF.

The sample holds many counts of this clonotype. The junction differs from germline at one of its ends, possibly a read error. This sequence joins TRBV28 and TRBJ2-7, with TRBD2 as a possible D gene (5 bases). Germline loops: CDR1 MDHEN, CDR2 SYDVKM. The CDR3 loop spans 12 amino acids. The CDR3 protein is CASSLKEVLPAF. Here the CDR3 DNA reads TGTGCCAGCAGTTTAAAGGAGGTACTCCCGGCCTTC.

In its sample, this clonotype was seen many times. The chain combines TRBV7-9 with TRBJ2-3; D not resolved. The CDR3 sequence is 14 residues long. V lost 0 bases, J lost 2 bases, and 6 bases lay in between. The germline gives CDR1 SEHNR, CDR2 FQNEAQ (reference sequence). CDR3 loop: CASSLAGNTDTQYF. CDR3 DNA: TGTGCCAGCAGCTTAGCTGGAAACACAGATACGCAGTATTTT. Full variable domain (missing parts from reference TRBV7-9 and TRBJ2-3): DTGVSQNPRHKITKRGQNVTFRCDPISEHNRLYWYRQTLGQGPEFLTYFQNEAQLEKSRLLSDRFSAERPKGSFSTLEIQRTEQGDSAMYLCASSLAGNTDTQYFGPGTRLTVL.

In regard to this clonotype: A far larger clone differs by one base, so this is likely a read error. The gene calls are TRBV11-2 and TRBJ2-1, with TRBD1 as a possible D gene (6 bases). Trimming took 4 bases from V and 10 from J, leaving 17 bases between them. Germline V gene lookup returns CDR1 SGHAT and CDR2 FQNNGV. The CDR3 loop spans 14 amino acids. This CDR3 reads CASSYRDTSYEQFF. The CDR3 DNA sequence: TGTGCCAGCAGCTACCGGGACACCTCCTACGAGCAGTTCTTC.

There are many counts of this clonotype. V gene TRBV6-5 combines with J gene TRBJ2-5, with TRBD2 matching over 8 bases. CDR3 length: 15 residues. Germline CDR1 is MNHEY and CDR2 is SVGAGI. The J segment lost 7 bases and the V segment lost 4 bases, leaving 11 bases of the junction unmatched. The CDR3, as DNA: TGTGCCAGCAGTTCAGGACTAGCCGGTACCGGGACCCAGTACTTC. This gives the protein CASSSGLAGTGTQYF.

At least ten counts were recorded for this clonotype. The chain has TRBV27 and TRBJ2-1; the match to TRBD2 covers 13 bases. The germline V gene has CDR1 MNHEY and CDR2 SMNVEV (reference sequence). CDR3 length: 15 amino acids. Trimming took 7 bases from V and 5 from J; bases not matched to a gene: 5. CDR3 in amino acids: CASKLGLAGDNEQFF. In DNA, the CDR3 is TGTGCCAGCAAACTCGGACTAGCGGGGGACAATGAGCAGTTCTTC.

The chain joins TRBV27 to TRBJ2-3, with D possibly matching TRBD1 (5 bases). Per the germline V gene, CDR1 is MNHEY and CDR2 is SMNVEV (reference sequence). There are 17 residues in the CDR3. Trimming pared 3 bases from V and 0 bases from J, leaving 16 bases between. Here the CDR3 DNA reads TGTGCCAGCAGTTTCCTGACGACAGCCACTAGCACAGATACGCAGTATTTT. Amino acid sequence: CASSFLTTATSTDTQYF.

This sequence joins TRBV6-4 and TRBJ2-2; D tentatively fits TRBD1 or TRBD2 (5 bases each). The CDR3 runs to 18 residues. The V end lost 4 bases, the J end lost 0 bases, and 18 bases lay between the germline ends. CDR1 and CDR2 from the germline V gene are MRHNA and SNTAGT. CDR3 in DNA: TGTGCCAGCAGTGGGTCTTTAACCGGGACGGCGAACACCGGGGAGCTGTTTTTT. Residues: CASSGSLTGTANTGELFF.